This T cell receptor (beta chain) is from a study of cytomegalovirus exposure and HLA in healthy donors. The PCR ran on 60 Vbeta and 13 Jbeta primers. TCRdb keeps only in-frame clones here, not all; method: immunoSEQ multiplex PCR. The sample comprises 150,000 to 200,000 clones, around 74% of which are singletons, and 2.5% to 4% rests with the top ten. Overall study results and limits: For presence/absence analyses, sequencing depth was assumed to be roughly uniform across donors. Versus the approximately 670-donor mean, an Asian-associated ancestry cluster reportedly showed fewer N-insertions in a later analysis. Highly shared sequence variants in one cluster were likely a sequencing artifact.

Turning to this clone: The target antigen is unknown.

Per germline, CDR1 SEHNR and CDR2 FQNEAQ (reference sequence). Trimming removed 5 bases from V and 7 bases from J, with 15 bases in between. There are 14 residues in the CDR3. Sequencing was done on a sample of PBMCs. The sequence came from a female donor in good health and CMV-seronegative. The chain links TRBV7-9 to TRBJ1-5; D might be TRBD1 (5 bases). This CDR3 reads CASSLDTVGQPQHF. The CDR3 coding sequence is TGTGCCAGCAGCCTGGACACCGTGGGGCAGCCCCAGCATTTT.